This TCR beta chain was recorded in a study of shared T cell receptors in the human thymus. Trimming left V 6 bases short and J 7 bases short, with 10 bases between. This CDR3 is built from 12 residues. Looked up from germline, CDR1 is SGHNT and CDR2 is YYREEE (reference sequence). Assay used: immunoSEQ multiplex PCR; TCRdb lists only in-frame clones, some missing. The table shows about 540,000 clones, with 75% to 80% occurring only once. In addition, the sample was reused for a study of human thymus T cells. Per that paper: The study used thymus tissue resected during corrective heart surgery. Thymic and blood repertoires appeared to show biased V and J gene usage.

The TCR sequence derives from a boy younger than two with a congenital heart defect. This chain joins TRBV5-4 and TRBJ2-2, with no clear D. What was sequenced was thymocytes. The CDR3 DNA follows: TGTGCCAGCAAGACCAGAGGCGGGGAGCTGTTTTTT. This encodes CASKTRGGELFF.